This T cell receptor beta chain is drawn from a study of blood T cell repertoires in COVID-19. In the study overall: The study drew acute and convalescent COVID-19 samples from the United States, Italy and Spain. Sample material is recorded as cDNA or gDNA derived from T cells, B-cell-depleted T cells, or PBMCs.

In the study's own analysis: Amplification of reference gene primers provided the estimated nucleated cell counts. Sequenced by immunoSEQ multiplex PCR; TCRdb stores in-frame clones only, minus some. V and J calls and clone size come straight from that table; D and trimming were deduced from the DNA. The repertoire includes roughly 20,000 clones, about 91% of them detected once, and roughly 8.7% sits in the top ten. Trimming at V came to 1 base and at J to 6 bases, leaving 4 bases not matched to a gene. Per germline, CDR1 LGHNA and CDR2 YNFKEQ. The CDR3 length is 16 residues. The rearrangement joins TRBV4-2 to TRBJ2-7; 15 bases line up with TRBD2. The clonotype comes from a human donor in a cohort sampled during active COVID-19. The donor label of this sample is uncertain. Material for sequencing was peripheral blood. The CDR3 region has the DNA TGTGCCAGCAGCCAAGCTGTGGGACTAGCGGGAGGCGAGCAGTACTTC. It specifies CASSQAVGLAGGEQYF.